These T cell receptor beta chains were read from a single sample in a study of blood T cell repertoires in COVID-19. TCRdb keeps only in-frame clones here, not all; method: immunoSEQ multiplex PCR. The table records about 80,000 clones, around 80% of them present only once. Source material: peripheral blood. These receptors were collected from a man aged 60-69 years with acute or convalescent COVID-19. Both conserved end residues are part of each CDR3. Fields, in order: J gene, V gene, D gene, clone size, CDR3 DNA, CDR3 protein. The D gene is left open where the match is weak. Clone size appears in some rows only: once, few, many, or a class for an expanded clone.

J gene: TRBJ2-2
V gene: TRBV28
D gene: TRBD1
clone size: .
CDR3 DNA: TGTGCCAGCAGTCCCCCGACAGGGCGAACCGGGGAGCTGTTTTTT
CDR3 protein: CASSPPTGRTGELFF

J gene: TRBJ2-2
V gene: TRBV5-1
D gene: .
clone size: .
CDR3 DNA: TGCGCCAGCAGCTTGTATCCGGGGACCGGGGAGCTGTTTTTT
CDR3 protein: CASSLYPGTGELFF

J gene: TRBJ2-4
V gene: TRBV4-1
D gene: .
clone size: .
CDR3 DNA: TGCGCCAGCAGCCAACCACCTCAGGACAGGGGACTAGACATTCAGTACTTC
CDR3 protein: CASSQPPQDRGLDIQYF

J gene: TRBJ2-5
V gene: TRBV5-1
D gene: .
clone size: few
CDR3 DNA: TGCGCCAGCAGCTTGGCCGGGCAGGGAGAGACCCAGTACTTC
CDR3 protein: CASSLAGQGETQYF

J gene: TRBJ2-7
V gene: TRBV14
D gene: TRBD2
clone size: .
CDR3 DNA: TGTGCCAGCAGCCAATTTAGCGGGAATTTCATATCCTACGAGCAGTACTTC
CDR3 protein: CASSQFSGNFISYEQYF

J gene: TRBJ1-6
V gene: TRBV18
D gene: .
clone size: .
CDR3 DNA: TGTGCCAGCTCACCCGACAGTCACTCACCCCTCCACTTT
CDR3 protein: CASSPDSHSPLHF

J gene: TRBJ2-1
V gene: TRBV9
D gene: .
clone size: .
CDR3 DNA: TGTGCCAGCAGCGGGAGGGTGATAGGTGAGCAGTTCTTC
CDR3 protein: CASSGRVIGEQFF

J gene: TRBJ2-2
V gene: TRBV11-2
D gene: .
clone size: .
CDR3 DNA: TGTGCCAGCAGCACGCACAGGGACGGGGAGCTGTTTTTT
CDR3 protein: CASSTHRDGELFF

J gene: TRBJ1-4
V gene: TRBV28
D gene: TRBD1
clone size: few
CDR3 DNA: TGTGCCAGCAGTTCACAGGGGGATAATGAAAAACTGTTTTTT
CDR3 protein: CASSSQGDNEKLFF

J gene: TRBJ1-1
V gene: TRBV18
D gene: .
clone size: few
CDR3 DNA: TGTGCCAGCTCATTGGGGGCCGTGAACACTGAAGCTTTCTTT
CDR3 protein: CASSLGAVNTEAFF

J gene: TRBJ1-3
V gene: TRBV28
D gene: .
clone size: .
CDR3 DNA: TGTGCCAGCAGTTCTTACTTGGACAGCCAAAACACCATATATTTT
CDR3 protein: CASSSYLDSQNTIYF

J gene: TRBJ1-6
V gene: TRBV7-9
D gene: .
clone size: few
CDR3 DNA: TGTGCCAGCAGCTTAGAGTCCGGGGGTGACTATAATTCACCCCTCCACTTT
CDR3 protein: CASSLESGGDYNSPLHF

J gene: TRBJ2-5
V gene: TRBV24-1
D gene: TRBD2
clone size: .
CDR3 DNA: TGTGCCACCAGAGGACTAGCGGGGACCCAAGAGACCCAGTACTTC
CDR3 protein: CATRGLAGTQETQYF

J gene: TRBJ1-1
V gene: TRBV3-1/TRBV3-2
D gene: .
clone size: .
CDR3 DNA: TGTGCCAGCACCTCGGGGACACCCCCTAAGAACACTGAAGCTTTCTTT
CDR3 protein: CASTSGTPPKNTEAFF

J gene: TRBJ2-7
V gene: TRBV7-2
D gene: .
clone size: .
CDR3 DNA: TGTGCCAGCAGCTTAGTTCCCCCAAAGCACGGGGAGCAGTACTTC
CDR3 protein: CASSLVPPKHGEQYF

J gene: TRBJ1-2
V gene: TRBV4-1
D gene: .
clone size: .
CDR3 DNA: TGCGCCAGCAGCCAAGATAATTTCGACAGCTTCTATGGCTACACCTTC
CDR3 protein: CASSQDNFDSFYGYTF

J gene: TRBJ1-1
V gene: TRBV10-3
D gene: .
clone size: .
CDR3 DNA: TGTGCCATCAGTGCGGAGGGGCCGTACACTGAAGCTTTCTTT
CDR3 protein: CAISAEGPYTEAFF

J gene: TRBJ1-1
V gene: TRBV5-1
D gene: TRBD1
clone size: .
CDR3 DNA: TGCGCCAGCAGCTTCTCGGGACAGGGGGACACTGAAGCTTTCTTT
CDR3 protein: CASSFSGQGDTEAFF

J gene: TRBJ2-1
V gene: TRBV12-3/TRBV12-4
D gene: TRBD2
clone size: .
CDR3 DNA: TGTGCCAGCAGCTCTAGCGGTGAGCAGTTCTTC
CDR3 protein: CASSSSGEQFF

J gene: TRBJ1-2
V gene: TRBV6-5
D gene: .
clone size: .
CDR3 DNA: TGTGCCAGCAGTCCGAGACAGCCGTCTAACTATGGCTACACCTTC
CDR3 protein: CASSPRQPSNYGYTF

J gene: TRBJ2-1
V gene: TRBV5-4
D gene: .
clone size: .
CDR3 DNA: TGTGCCAGCAGCTACAGTTCTAGCCGGGAGTTAGCTTACAATGAGCAGTTCTTC
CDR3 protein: CASSYSSSRELAYNEQFF

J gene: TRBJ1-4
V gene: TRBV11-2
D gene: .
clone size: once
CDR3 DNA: TGTGCCAGCAGCTTAGAGGAGGGCGGGCGTTTTAATGAAAAACTGTTTTTT
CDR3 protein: CASSLEEGGRFNEKLFF

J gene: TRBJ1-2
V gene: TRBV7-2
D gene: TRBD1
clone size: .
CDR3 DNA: TGTGCCAGCAGCCCGCGACAGGGGGCTAGTGGCTACACCTTC
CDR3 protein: CASSPRQGASGYTF

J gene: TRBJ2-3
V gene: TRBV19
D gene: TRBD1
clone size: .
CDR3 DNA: TGTGCCAGTAGCCAAGGGGGCGGAAAAACAGATACGCAGTATTTT
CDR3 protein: CASSQGGGKTDTQYF

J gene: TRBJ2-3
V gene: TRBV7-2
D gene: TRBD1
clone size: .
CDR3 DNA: TGTGCCAGCAGCCTAGTAGGGACAGGGGGGGATACGCAGTATTTT
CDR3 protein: CASSLVGTGGDTQYF

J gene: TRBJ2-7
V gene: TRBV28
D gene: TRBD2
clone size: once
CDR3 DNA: TGTGCCAGCAGTCCCGCCTCATCCGGGACTAACGACGAGCAGTACTTC
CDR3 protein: CASSPASSGTNDEQYF

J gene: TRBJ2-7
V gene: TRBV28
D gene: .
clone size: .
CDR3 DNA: TGTGCCACCCAGCTCCGGCGGGATTACTACGAGCAGTACTTC
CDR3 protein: CATQLRRDYYEQYF

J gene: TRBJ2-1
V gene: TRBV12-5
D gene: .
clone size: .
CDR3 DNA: TGTGCTAGTGGTTTGGGCCTAGGGGAGGATGAGCAGTTCTTC
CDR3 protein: CASGLGLGEDEQFF

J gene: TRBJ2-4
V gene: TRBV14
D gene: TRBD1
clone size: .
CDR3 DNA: TGTGCCAGCAGCCAAGCTCGGACAGGGGAGGGCAAAAACATTCAGTACTTC
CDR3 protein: CASSQARTGEGKNIQYF

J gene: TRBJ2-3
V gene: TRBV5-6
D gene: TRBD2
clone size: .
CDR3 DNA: TGTGCCAGCAGCTTCCGCCCCTCGCGGGGGAGCAGCACAGATACGCAGTATTTT
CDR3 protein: CASSFRPSRGSSTDTQYF

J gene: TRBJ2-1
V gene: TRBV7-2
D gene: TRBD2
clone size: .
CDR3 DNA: TGTGCCAGCAGCTTAGCTGGCGGGAGGGGCGATGAGCAGTTCTTC
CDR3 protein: CASSLAGGRGDEQFF

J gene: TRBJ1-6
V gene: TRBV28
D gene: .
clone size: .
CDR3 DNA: TGTGCCAGCAGTCCCCCGGGGGTGACTTCACCCCTCCACTTT
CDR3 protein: CASSPPGVTSPLHF

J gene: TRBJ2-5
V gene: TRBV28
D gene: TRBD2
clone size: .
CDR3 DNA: TGTGCCAGCAGTTCACTAGCGGGAGAGACCCAGTACTTC
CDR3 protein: CASSSLAGETQYF

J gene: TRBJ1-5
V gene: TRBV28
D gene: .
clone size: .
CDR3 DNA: TGTGCCAGCAAAATGGGGCACTCGGGTGTCCGCAATCAGCCCCAGCATTTT
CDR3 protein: CASKMGHSGVRNQPQHF

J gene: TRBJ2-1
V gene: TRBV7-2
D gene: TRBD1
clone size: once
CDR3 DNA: TGTGCCAGCAGCTTTAGCCAGGGGGCCAATGAGCAGTTCTTC
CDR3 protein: CASSFSQGANEQFF

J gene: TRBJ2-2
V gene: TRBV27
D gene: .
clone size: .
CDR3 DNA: TGTGCCAGCACGGTATCCGGGACAAGAATACCGGGGGAGCTGTTTTTT
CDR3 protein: CASTVSGTRIPGELFF

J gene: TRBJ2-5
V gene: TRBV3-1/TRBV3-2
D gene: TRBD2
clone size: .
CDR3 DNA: TGTGCCAGCAGCCAAGTCGGTAGCGGGAGAGGAGAGACCCAGTACTTC
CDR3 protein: CASSQVGSGRGETQYF